The clone carrying this T cell receptor (beta chain) has more than one count but fewer than ten. The antigen remains undetermined. These data come from a study of response to subunit inactivated influenza vaccine. Study results and caveats: The authors proposed limited new T cell recruitment per seasonal influenza vaccination.

TCRdb independently ran MiXCR on the RT-PCR reads; one entry per CDR3 protein. Of hundreds of thousands of distinct CDR3 sequences in the sample, about 12% were seen once. V shed 6 bases and J 0 bases; nucleotides not matched to a gene: 10. The CDR3 has 15 residues. Per the germline V gene, CDR1 is DFQATT and CDR2 is SNEGSKA (reference sequence). This clonotype was obtained from a man in his forties or fifties who received an inactivated influenza vaccine. J is TRBJ1-1 and V is TRBV20-1; 7 bases fit TRBD1. The source was PBMCs from blood, collected on the day of vaccination. CDR3 protein: CSANQGGVMNTEAFF. The CDR3 DNA reads TGCAGTGCAAACCAGGGGGGAGTGATGAACACTGAAGCTTTCTTT.